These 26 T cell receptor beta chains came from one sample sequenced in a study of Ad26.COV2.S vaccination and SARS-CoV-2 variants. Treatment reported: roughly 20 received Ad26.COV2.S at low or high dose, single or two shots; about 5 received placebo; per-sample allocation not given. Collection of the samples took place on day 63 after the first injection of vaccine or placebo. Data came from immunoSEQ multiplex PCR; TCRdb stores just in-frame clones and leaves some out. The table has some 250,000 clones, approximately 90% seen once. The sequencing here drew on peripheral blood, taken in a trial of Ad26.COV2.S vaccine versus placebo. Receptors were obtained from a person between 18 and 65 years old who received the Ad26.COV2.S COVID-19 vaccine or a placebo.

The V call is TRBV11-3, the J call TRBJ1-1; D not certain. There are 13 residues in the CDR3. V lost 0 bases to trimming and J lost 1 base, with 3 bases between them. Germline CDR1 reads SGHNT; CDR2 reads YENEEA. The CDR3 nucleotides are TGTGCCAGCAGCTTAGAGGGGAACACTGAAGCTTTCTTT. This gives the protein CASSLEGNTEAFF.

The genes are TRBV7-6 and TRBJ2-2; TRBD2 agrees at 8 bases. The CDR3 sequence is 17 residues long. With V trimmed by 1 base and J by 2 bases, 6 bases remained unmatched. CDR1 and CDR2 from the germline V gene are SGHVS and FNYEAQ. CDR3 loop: CASSLVGGAQNTGELFF. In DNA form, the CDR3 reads TGTGCCAGCAGCTTAGTCGGGGGGGCCCAAAACACCGGGGAGCTGTTTTTT.

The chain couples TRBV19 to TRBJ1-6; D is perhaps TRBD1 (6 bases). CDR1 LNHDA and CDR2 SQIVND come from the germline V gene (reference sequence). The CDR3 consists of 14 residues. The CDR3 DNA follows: TGTGCAACTGCACTTGGACAGCTTAATTCACCCCTCCACTTT. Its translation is CATALGQLNSPLHF. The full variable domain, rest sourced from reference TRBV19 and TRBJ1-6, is DGGITQSPKYLFRKEGQNVTLSCEQNLNHDAMYWYRQDPGQGLRLIYYSQIVNDFQKGDIAEGYSVSREKKESFPLTVTSAQKNPTAFYLCATALGQLNSPLHFGNGTRLTVT.

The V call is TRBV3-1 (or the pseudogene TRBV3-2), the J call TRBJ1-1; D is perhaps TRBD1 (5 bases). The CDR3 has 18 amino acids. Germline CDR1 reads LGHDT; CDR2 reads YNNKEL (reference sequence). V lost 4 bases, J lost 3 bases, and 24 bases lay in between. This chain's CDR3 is CASSLDPGWSDRDTEAFF. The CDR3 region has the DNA TGTGCCAGCAGCCTAGACCCAGGGTGGTCAGATAGAGACACTGAAGCTTTCTTT.

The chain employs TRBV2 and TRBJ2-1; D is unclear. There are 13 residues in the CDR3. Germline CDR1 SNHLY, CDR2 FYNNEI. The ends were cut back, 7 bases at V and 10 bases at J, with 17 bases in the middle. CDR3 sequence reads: CASILSGTPEQFF. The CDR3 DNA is TGTGCCAGCATACTGTCAGGTACCCCAGAGCAGTTCTTC.

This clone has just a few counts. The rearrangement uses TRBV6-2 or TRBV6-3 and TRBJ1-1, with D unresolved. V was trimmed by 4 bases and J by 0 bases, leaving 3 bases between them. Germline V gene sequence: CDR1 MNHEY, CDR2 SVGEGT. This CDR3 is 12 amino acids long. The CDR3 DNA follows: TGTGCCAGCAGTTCCATGAACACTGAAGCTTTCTTT. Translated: CASSSMNTEAFF.

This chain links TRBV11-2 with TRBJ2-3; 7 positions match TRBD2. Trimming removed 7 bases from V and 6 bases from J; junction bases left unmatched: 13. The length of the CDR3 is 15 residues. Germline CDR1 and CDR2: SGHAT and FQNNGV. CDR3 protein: CASTQGLSGVDTQYF. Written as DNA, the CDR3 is TGTGCCAGCACCCAGGGTCTGAGCGGGGTTGATACGCAGTATTTT.

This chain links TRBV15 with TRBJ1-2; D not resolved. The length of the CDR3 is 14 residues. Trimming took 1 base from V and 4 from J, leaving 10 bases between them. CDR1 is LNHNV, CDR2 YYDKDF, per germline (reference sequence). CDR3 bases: TGTGCCACCAGCAGAGGGGTCCGGGGCTATGGCTACACCTTC. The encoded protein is CATSRGVRGYGYTF.

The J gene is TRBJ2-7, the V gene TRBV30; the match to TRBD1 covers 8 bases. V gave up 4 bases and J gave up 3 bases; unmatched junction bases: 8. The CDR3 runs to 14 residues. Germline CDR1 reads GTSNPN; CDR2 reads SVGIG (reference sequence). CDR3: CAWTTLGQGYEQYF. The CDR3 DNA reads TGTGCCTGGACCACCTTAGGACAGGGCTACGAGCAGTACTTC.

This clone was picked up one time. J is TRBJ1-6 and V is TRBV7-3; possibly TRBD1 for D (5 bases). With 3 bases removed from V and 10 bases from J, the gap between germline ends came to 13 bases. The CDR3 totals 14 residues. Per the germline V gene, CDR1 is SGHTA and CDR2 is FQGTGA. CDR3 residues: CASSFGGTGSPLHF. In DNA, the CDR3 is TGTGCCAGCAGCTTCGGGGGTACGGGGTCACCCCTCCACTTT.

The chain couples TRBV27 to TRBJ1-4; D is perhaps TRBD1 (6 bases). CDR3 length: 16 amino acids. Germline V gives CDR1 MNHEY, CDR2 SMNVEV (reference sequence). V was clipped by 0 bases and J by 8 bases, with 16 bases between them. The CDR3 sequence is CASSLSNDRSREKLFF. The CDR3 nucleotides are TGTGCCAGCAGTTTATCCAATGACAGGAGTCGGGAAAAACTGTTTTTT.

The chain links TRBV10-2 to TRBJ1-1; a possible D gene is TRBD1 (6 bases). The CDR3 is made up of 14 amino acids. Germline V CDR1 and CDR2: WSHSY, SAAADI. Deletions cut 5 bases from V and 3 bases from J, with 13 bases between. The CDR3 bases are TGCGCCAGCAGTTGGACAGCCTGGGACACTGAAGCTTTCTTT. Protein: CASSWTAWDTEAFF.

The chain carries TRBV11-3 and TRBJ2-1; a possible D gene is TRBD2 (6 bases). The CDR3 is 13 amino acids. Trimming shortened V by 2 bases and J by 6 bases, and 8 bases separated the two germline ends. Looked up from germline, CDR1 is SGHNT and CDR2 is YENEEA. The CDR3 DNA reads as TGTGCCAGCAGCTTAAGCGGGCCCAATGAGCAGTTCTTC. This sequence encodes CASSLSGPNEQFF.

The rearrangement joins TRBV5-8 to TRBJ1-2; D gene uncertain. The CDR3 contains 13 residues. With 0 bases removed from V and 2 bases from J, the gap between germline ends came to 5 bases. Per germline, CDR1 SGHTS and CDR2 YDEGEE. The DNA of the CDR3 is TGTGCCAGCAGCTTGGTCAGCAACTATGGCTACACCTTC. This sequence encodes CASSLVSNYGYTF.

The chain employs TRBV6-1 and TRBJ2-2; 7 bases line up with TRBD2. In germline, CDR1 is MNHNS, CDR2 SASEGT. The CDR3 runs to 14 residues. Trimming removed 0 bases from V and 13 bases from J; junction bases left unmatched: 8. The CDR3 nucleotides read TGTGCCAGCAGTGAAGCGCTTCTGGGGGGGAGGCTGTTTTTT. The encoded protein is CASSEALLGGRLFF.

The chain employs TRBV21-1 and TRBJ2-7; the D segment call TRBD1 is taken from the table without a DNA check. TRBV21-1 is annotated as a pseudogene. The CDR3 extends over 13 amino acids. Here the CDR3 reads CASGRQGAYEQYF. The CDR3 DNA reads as TGTGCCAGCGGAAGACAGGGCGCCTACGAGCAGTACTTC.

CDR3 in amino acids: CAISGSASNQPQHF. For the CDR3, the DNA is TGTGCCATCAGTGGCAGTGCCAGCAATCAGCCCCAGCATTTT. The chain is built from TRBV10-3 and TRBJ1-5; D remains ambiguous. Germline assignment: CDR1 ENHRY and CDR2 SYGVKD. This CDR3 is built from 14 residues. The V and J ends lost 4 bases and 1 base respectively, with 8 bases between them.

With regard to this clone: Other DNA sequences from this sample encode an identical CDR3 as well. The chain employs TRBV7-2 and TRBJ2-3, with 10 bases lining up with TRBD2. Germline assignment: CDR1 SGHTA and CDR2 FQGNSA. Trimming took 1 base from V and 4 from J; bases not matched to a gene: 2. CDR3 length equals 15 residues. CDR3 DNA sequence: TGTGCCAGCAGCTTAGGAGCGGGAGGGCCAGATACGCAGTATTTT. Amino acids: CASSLGAGGPDTQYF.

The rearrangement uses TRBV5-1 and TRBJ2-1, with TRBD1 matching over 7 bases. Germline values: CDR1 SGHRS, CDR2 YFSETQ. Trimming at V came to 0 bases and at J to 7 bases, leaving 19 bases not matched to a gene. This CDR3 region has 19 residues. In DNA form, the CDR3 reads TGCGCCAGCAGCTTGGCGGGGACAGAAACTCCCTCTTTTAGAAATGAGCAGTTCTTC. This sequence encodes CASSLAGTETPSFRNEQFF.

The CDR3 region is CASSVDGFTYEQYF. CDR3 DNA sequence: TGTGCCAGCAGCGTAGACGGGTTTACCTACGAGCAGTACTTC. The chain uses TRBV9 and TRBJ2-7; unclear D gene. Germline V gene data show CDR1 as SGDLS and CDR2 as YYNGEE. The CDR3 spans 14 residues. Trimming took off 0 bases at V and 2 bases at J, with 9 bases between the two ends. Full variable domain (remainder filled in from reference TRBV9 and TRBJ2-7): DSGVTQTPKHLITATGQRVTLRCSPRSGDLSVYWYQQSLDQGLQFLIQYYNGEERAKGNILERFSAQQFPDLHSELNLSSLELGDSALYFCASSVDGFTYEQYFGPGTRLTVT.

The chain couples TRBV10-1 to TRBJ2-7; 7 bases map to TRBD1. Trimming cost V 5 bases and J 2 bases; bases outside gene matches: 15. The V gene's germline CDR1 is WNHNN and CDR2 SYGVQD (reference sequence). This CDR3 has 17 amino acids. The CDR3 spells CASSPNFARDRPYEQYF. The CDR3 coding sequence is TGCGCCAGCAGTCCCAACTTCGCCCGGGACAGACCCTACGAGCAGTACTTC.

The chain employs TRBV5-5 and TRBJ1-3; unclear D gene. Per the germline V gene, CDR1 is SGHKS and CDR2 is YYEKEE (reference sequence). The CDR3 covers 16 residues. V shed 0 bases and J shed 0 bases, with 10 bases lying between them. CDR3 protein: CASSLVFGYSGNTIYF. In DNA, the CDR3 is TGTGCCAGCAGCTTGGTATTTGGATACTCTGGAAACACCATATATTTT.

The CDR3 is CASSPGQSIGEQYF. As DNA, the CDR3 is TGTGCCAGCAGCCCGGGACAGAGCATCGGCGAGCAGTACTTC. The rearrangement joins TRBV27 to TRBJ2-7, with 7 bases fitting TRBD1. This CDR3 comprises 14 residues. The V and J ends lost 6 bases and 6 bases, in that order; junction bases with no gene match: 11. CDR1 and CDR2 from the germline V gene are MNHEY and SMNVEV (reference sequence).

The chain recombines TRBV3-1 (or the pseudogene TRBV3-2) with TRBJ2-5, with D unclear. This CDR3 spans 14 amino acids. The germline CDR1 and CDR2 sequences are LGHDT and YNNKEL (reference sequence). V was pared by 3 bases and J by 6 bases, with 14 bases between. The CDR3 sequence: CASSQVDPAQTQYF. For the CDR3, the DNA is TGTGCCAGCAGCCAGGTTGACCCGGCGCAGACCCAGTACTTC.

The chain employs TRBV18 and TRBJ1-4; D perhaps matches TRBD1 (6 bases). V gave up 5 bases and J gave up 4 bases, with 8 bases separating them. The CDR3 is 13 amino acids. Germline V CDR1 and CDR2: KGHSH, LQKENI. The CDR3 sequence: CASSGQLNEKLFF. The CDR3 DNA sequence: TGTGCCAGCTCAGGACAGCTTAATGAAAAACTGTTTTTT.

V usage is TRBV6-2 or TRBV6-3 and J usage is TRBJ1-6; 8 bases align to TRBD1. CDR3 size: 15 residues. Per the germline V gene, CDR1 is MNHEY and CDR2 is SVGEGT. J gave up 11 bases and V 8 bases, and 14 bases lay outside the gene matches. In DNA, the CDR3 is TGTGCCAGCCGCCCCCTTGGACAGGGAGGTCCACCCCTCCACTTT. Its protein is CASRPLGQGGPPLHF.